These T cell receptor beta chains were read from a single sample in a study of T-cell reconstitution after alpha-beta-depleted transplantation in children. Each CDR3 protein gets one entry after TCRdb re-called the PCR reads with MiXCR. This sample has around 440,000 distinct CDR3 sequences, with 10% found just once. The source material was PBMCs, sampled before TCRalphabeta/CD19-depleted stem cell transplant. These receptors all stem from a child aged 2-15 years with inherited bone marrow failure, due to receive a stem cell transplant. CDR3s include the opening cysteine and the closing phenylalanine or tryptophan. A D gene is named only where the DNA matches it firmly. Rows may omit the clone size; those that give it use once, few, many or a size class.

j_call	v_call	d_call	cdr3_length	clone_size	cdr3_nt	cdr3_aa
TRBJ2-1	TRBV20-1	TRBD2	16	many	TGCAGTGCTAGAGATCAAGCGGGAGTATCCTACAATGAGCAGTTCTTC	CSARDQAGVSYNEQFF
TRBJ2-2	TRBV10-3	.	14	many	TGTGCCATCAGGAGAAACCAAGAGCACGGGGAGCTGTTTTTT	CAIRRNQEHGELFF
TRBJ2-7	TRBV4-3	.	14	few	TGCGCCAGCAGCCAAGTGGTGACCCCCTACGAGCAGTACTTC	CASSQVVTPYEQYF
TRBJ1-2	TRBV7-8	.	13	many	TGTGCCAGCAGCTTAGAAGCTAACTATGGCTACACCTTC	CASSLEANYGYTF
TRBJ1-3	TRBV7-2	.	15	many	TGTGCCAGCAGCTTATTGGGAGCGGCGGGAAACACCATATATTTT	CASSLLGAAGNTIYF
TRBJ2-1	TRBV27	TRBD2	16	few	TGTGCCAGCAGTTTATCCAGCGGGAGCCTCTACAATGAGCAGTTCTTC	CASSLSSGSLYNEQFF
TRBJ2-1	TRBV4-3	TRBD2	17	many	TGCGCCAGCAGCCTCACACTAGCGGGAGCCCATCACAATGAGCAGTTCTTC	CASSLTLAGAHHNEQFF
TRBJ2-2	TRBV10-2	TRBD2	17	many	TGCGCCAGCAGTGGTAACCTAGCGGGGCGAAACACCGGGGAGCTGTTTTTT	CASSGNLAGRNTGELFF
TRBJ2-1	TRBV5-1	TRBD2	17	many	TGCGCCAGCAGCTATATGCCGGGACTAGCGGGGCTTCGGGTTTGGTTCTTC	CASSYMPGLAGLRVWFF
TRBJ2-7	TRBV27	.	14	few	TGTGCCAGCAGAGGGCCCCTGGACAGCTACGAGCAGTACTTC	CASRGPLDSYEQYF
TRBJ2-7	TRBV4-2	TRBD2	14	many	TGTGCCAGCAGCCGGAGCGGGAGCCCCAACGAGCAGTACTTC	CASSRSGSPNEQYF
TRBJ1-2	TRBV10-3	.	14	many	TGTGCCATCAGTGGAGCAGCGTCTAACTATGGCTACACCTTC	CAISGAASNYGYTF
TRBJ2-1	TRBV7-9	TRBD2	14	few	TGTGCCAGCAGCCAAACCGGACTAGCGGGGGAGCAGTTCTTC	CASSQTGLAGEQFF
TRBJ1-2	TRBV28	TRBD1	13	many	TGTGCCACTTACCGGGACAGGGGGCTTGGCTACACCTTC	CATYRDRGLGYTF
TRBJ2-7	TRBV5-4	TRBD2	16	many	TGTGCCAGCAGCCCGGGACTAGGAAGGTATCGGTACGAGCAGTACTTC	CASSPGLGRYRYEQYF
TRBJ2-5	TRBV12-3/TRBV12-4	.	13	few	TGTGCCAGCAGTTTAGCGGAGGGAGAGACCCAGTACTTC	CASSLAEGETQYF
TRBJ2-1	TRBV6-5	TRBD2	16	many	TGTGCCAGCAGTTACTCGTTTAGCGGGAGGGCCGATGAGCAGTTCTTC	CASSYSFSGRADEQFF
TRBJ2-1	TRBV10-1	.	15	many	TGCGCCAGCAGCCATTCCGGGACTCCCTACAATGAGCAGTTCTTC	CASSHSGTPYNEQFF
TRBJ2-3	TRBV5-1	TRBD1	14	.	TGCGCCAGCGGTCCCGGGACAGGGTTAGATACGCAGTATTTT	CASGPGTGLDTQYF
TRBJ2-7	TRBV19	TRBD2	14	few	TGTGCCAGTAGTACTAGCGGGAGTGGACTCGAGCAGTACTTC	CASSTSGSGLEQYF
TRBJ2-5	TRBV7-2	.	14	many	TGTGCCAGCAGCTTATTCCCTGCGCAAGAGACCCAGTACTTC	CASSLFPAQETQYF
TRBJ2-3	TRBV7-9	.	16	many	TGTGCCAGCAGCTTAGCGCCGGGCGGGCAGACAGATACGCAGTATTTT	CASSLAPGGQTDTQYF
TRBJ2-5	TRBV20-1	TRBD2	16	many	TGCAGTGCTAGAGATAGGGGCGGGAGGATCCAAGAGACCCAGTACTTC	CSARDRGGRIQETQYF
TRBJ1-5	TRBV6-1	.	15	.	TGTGCCAGCAGGGGATACGGACAAGGCAATCAGCCCCAGCATTTT	CASRGYGQGNQPQHF
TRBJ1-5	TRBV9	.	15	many	TGTGCCAGCAGCGTTGGTGGAGGGGTAGGCCAGCCCCAGCATTTT	CASSVGGGVGQPQHF
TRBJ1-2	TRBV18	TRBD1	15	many	TGTGCCAGCTCGACAAGGCAGGACAGGGGGGATGGCTACACCTTC	CASSTRQDRGDGYTF
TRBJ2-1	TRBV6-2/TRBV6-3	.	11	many	TGTGCCAGCACCAGAGACAATGAGCAGTTCTTC	CASTRDNEQFF
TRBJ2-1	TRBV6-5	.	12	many	TGTGCCAGCAGTCGTGGGTCGACCGGACGGATCTTC	CASSRGSTGRIF
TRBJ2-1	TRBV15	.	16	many	TGTGCCACCAGCAGCGAAGCGGGACAGCTTATCAATGAGCAGTTCTTC	CATSSEAGQLINEQFF
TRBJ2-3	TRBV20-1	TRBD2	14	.	TGCAGTGCGGCCGGGACTAGCGGACCAGATACGCAGTATTTT	CSAAGTSGPDTQYF
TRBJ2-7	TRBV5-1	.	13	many	TGCGCCAGCAGCTTAAACAGCCCCTACGAGCAGTACTTC	CASSLNSPYEQYF
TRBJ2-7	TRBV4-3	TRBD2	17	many	TGCGCCAGCAGCCAATTCCCGACCGGGACTAGCTCCTACGAGCAGTACTTC	CASSQFPTGTSSYEQYF
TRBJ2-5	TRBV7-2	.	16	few	TGTGCCAGCAGCCCCATTGGCGGGTACGGGGGAGAGACCCAGTACTTC	CASSPIGGYGGETQYF
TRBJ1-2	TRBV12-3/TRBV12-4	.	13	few	TGTGCCAGCAGTCCCGGGCAGCCCTATGGCTACACCTTC	CASSPGQPYGYTF
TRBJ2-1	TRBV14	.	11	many	TGTGCCAGCAGCCAAGCCAATGAGCAGTTCTTC	CASSQANEQFF
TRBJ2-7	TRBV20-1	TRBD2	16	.	TGCAGTGCTAGAGATGTTGGGGGACTAGTCGGGTTCGAGCAGTACTTC	CSARDVGGLVGFEQYF
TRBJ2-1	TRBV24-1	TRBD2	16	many	TGTGCCACCAGTGATTCCGGGACTAGCGGGACAGATGAGCAGTTCTTC	CATSDSGTSGTDEQFF
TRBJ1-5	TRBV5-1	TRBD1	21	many	TGCGCCAGCAGCTTGGTTGCAGGGGGCGCGGACCGACAATATAGCAATCAGCCCCAGCATTTT	CASSLVAGGADRQYSNQPQHF
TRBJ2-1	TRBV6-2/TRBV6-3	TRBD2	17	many	TGTGCCAGCAGTTATCCCCCTACCGGGAGGGCCGCGATCGAGCAGTTCTTC	CASSYPPTGRAAIEQFF
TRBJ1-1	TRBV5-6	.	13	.	TGTGCCAGCAGCTTATGGTTTACCACTGAAGCTTTCTTT	CASSLWFTTEAFF
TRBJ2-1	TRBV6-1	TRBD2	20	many	TGTGCCAGCAGGAAACCAATAGCTGTCCCGGGCGGGAGTCTTCAGGATGAGCAGTTCTTC	CASRKPIAVPGGSLQDEQFF
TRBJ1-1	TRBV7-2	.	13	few	TGTGCCAGCAGCTTAGTGGGTTACTCTGAAGCTTTCTTT	CASSLVGYSEAFF
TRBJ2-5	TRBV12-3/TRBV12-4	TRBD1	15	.	TGTGCCAGCAGTCGACAGGGGGGGGGGCAAGAGACCCAGTACTTC	CASSRQGGGQETQYF
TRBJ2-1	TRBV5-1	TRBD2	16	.	TGCGCCAGCAGCTTGACCTTCGCGGGAGAGTACAATGAGCAGTTCTTC	CASSLTFAGEYNEQFF